This passage covers 30 T cell receptor beta chains from one sample sequenced in a study of beta chain features in type 1 diabetes (dated by TCRdb to the late 2010s). Results and caveats for the whole study, not just this receptor: Type 1 diabetes patients showed a moderate but significant shortening of TCRB CDR3 length in all four CD4+ subsets.

Which antigens these TCRs recognize remains unknown. Library preparation used the immunoSEQ multiplex PCR assay. All of the isolated RNA was reverse transcribed with the High Capacity cDNA Reverse Transcription Kit, so expressed TCRB transcripts were sequenced. Here the immuneACCESS table is served through TCRdb, limited to in-frame sequences with V and J called. Missing clones are a known gap in these copies; in checked studies unresolved V genes cover under half, and the rest lacks a known reason. Within this sample are over 300,000 clones, with 7% to 10% of them counted one time only. Jointly, the top ten make up around 1% of the sample. Sequencing used central memory CD4+ T cells from blood. These receptor sequences come from a man in his thirties or forties with type 1 diabetes.

The rearrangement links TRBV30 to TRBJ1-6, with D hard to call. V shed 3 bases and J shed 7 bases, with 10 bases lying between them. The germline CDR1 and CDR2 sequences are GTSNPN and SVGIG (reference sequence). This CDR3 comprises 13 residues. The CDR3 reads CAWRDSINSPLHF. Here the CDR3 DNA reads TGTGCCTGGAGAGATTCAATCAATTCACCCCTCCACTTT.

This clone was found a few times. The chain uses TRBV6-6 and TRBJ2-7; no clear D. The length of the CDR3 is 14 residues. The V end lost 6 bases, the J end lost 0 bases, and 12 bases lay between the germline ends. Germline lookup yields CDR1 MNHNY and CDR2 SVGAGI (reference sequence). The CDR3 protein is CASSPDLSSYEQYF. As DNA, the CDR3 is TGTGCCAGCAGCCCGGACCTGAGCTCCTACGAGCAGTACTTC.

The V call is TRBV7-9, the J call TRBJ1-2; a weak D match, TRBD1 (6 bases). CDR3 size: 14 residues. The germline CDR1 and CDR2 sequences are SEHNR and FQNEAQ (reference sequence). V was cut by 6 bases and J by 4 bases, with 15 bases left in between. The CDR3 bases are TGTGCCAGCAGTTCCCGACAGGCCCTCTATGGCTACACCTTC. Protein product: CASSSRQALYGYTF.

This clone was detected only a few times. The chain recombines TRBV4-3 with TRBJ2-3; 9 bases fit TRBD2. The CDR3 has 14 residues. V shed 6 bases, J shed 1 base, and the junction held 2 bases outside the gene matches. Germline V gives CDR1 LGHNA, CDR2 YSLEER. The DNA for the CDR3 is TGCGCCAGCAGACAGCGGGGGGGCACAGATACGCAGTATTTT. It is translated as CASRQRGGTDTQYF.

The chain uses TRBV2 and TRBJ2-3, with a tentative D call TRBD1 (6 bases). V was pared by 5 bases and J by 0 bases, with 12 bases between. CDR1 and CDR2 from the germline V gene are SNHLY and FYNNEI. This CDR3 is built from 15 residues. The CDR3 sequence: CASSPGVFSTDTQYF. The CDR3 coding sequence is TGTGCCAGCAGTCCAGGGGTCTTTAGCACAGATACGCAGTATTTT.

A word on this clone: One junction end does not reproduce the germline sequence, and a read error may be involved. The genes are TRBV7-9 and TRBJ1-1; no reliable D call. Germline V CDR1 and CDR2: SEHNR, FQNEAQ (reference sequence). The CDR3 loop spans 12 amino acids. The DNA for the CDR3 is TGTGCCAGCAGCTTAGCGCTGGCGGAGATGATCTTT. Protein sequence: CASSLALAEMIF. Full variable domain (rest looked up from reference TRBV7-9 and TRBJ1-1): DTGVSQNPRHKITKRGQNVTFRCDPISEHNRLYWYRQTLGQGPEFLTYFQNEAQLEKSRLLSDRFSAERPKGSFSTLEIQRTEQGDSAMYLCASSLALAEMIFGQGTRLTVV.

The J gene is TRBJ2-3, the V gene TRBV11-2; either TRBD1 or TRBD2 may fit D (5 bases each). The CDR3 is 16 amino acids. The germline CDR1 and CDR2 sequences are SGHAT and FQNNGV. V dropped 1 base and J dropped 0 bases, with 11 bases sitting between them. The CDR3 DNA follows: TGTGCCAGCAGCTTAGGCCTGGGACGGAGCACAGATACGCAGTATTTT. Translated, it gives CASSLGLGRSTDTQYF.

The sample holds a few counts of this clone. The chain carries TRBV5-1 and TRBJ2-7, with D tentatively TRBD1 (5 bases). Deletions cut 3 bases from V and 0 bases from J, with 13 bases between. CDR1 is SGHRS, CDR2 YFSETQ, per germline. This CDR3 region has 15 residues. The CDR3 bases are TGCGCCAGCAGCTCCATGGGGCAAACCTCCTACGAGCAGTACTTC. This codes for CASSSMGQTSYEQYF.

V and J are TRBV28 and TRBJ2-7, with D perhaps TRBD1 (5 bases). The CDR3 contains 13 residues. Germline V gives CDR1 MDHEN, CDR2 SYDVKM. Trimming removed 7 bases from V and 4 bases from J, with 14 bases in between. The CDR3 nucleotides read TGTGCCAGCATCGGAGACAGATATTACGAGCAGTACTTC. Translating it yields CASIGDRYYEQYF.

There are many counts of this clone. The chain recombines TRBV4-3 with TRBJ2-1; no definite D call. CDR1 is LGHNA, CDR2 YSLEER, per germline. The CDR3 sequence is 15 residues long. Deletions cut 0 bases from V and 7 bases from J, with 13 bases between. The CDR3 coding sequence is TGCGCCAGCAGCCAAGATGACGGCCCCCTGAATGAGCAGTTCTTC. It encodes CASSQDDGPLNEQFF.

V usage is TRBV6-7 and J usage is TRBJ2-3; 8 positions agree with TRBD1. TRBV6-7 is known as an ORF, though its function is uncertain. With 0 bases clipped from V and 1 base from J, the junction kept 3 bases outside the gene matches. The length of the CDR3 is 16 residues. CDR3 protein: CASSYSVTGGTDTQYF. CDR3 coding DNA: TGTGCCAGCAGTTACTCGGTGACAGGGGGCACAGATACGCAGTATTTT.

This clone was seen more than once but under ten times. The chain carries TRBV6-5 and TRBJ1-2; the match to TRBD1 covers 10 bases. This CDR3 has 14 amino acids. Germline-derived CDR1 and CDR2 are MNHEY and SVGAGI. Trimming cost V 6 bases and J 9 bases; bases outside gene matches: 10. DNA of the CDR3: TGTGCCAGCAGATCCGGGACAGGGGTGTATCGCTACACCTTC. Residues: CASRSGTGVYRYTF.

The chain uses TRBV5-6 and TRBJ1-4; D is perhaps TRBD1 (5 bases). The CDR3 covers 15 residues. The germline CDR1 and CDR2 sequences are SGHDT and YYEEEE. V was pared by 2 bases and J by 5 bases, with 13 bases between. In DNA form, the CDR3 reads TGTGCCAGCAGCTTTGGAGGGGCTGGAAATGAAAAACTGTTTTTT. Encoded protein: CASSFGGAGNEKLFF.

This clone was found a few times. The chain links TRBV27 to TRBJ2-7, with 8 bases matching TRBD1. The CDR3 extends over 17 amino acids. Germline CDR1 reads MNHEY; CDR2 reads SMNVEV (reference sequence). V lost 7 bases, J lost 5 bases, and 19 bases stayed unmatched. CDR3 sequence reads: CASKPLSGQGGRDEQYF. CDR3 DNA: TGTGCCAGCAAACCACTGAGCGGACAGGGTGGGCGCGACGAGCAGTACTTC.

A few counts support this clone. This chain links TRBV2 with TRBJ1-1; 9 bases line up with TRBD1. V shed 8 bases and J 4 bases; nucleotides not matched to a gene: 8. CDR1 is SNHLY, CDR2 FYNNEI, per germline. The CDR3 is 14 residues long. The CDR3 DNA is TGTGCCAGCCGGGACAGGGTTTTTGGCACTGAAGCTTTCTTT. Protein product: CASRDRVFGTEAFF.

The V gene is TRBV7-2, the J gene TRBJ1-2; 7 bases are shared with TRBD1. CDR1 and CDR2 from the germline V gene are SGHTA and FQGNSA. This CDR3 contains 14 residues. With V trimmed by 5 bases and J by 2 bases, 5 bases remained unmatched. In DNA form, the CDR3 reads TGTGCCAGCAGCCAACCGGGACAGAACTATGGCTACACCTTC. It yields the protein CASSQPGQNYGYTF.

This chain links TRBV2 with TRBJ1-5; D ambiguous. V lost 4 bases to trimming and J lost 14 bases, with 24 bases between them. Germline loops: CDR1 SNHLY, CDR2 FYNNEI. This CDR3 region has 15 residues. The CDR3 sequence: CASSAGRVRASQEHF. The CDR3 DNA is TGTGCCAGCAGTGCCGGGAGGGTGAGGGCCTCTCAGGAGCATTTT.

The V and J genes are TRBV11-2 and TRBJ1-1; the D gene is possibly TRBD1 (6 bases). V was cut by 2 bases and J by 1 base, with 11 bases left in between. Germline V lookup: CDR1 SGHAT, CDR2 FQNNGV. CDR3 length: 15 residues. The CDR3 protein is CASSLQGRRNTEAFF. The CDR3, as DNA: TGTGCCAGCAGCTTACAGGGGAGAAGGAACACTGAAGCTTTCTTT.

This clone has just a few counts. The chain's CDR3 is CASSPRTGSDEKLFF. The CDR3 DNA sequence: TGCGCCAGCAGCCCCCGGACAGGGTCTGATGAAAAACTGTTTTTT. The rearrangement joins TRBV5-1 to TRBJ1-4, with 8 bases matching TRBD1. The CDR3 has 15 residues. V gave up 4 bases and J gave up 6 bases; unmatched junction bases: 8. From germline, CDR1 is SGHRS and CDR2 YFSETQ.

This clone was counted between two and nine times. The V call is TRBV7-9, the J call TRBJ2-6; tentatively, D is TRBD1 (6 bases). The V gene's germline CDR1 is SEHNR and CDR2 FQNEAQ (reference sequence). Trimming removed 5 bases from V and 4 bases from J, with 21 bases in between. This CDR3 has 18 residues. CDR3 in DNA: TGTGCCAGCAGCCAAACCGCAGGGGCAGAAAGCGGGGCCAACGTCCTGACTTTC. Encoded protein: CASSQTAGAESGANVLTF.

The chain links TRBV19 to TRBJ1-6, with 7 bases identical to TRBD1. CDR1 and CDR2 (germline): LNHDA, SQIVND (reference sequence). The CDR3 covers 16 residues. Trimming at V came to 5 bases and at J to 0 bases, leaving 4 bases not matched to a gene. The chain's CDR3 is CASSGDRSSYNSPLHF. In DNA, the CDR3 is TGTGCCAGTAGTGGGGACAGAAGCTCCTATAATTCACCCCTCCACTTT.

This clone has just a few counts. This chain joins TRBV5-5 and TRBJ2-7, with D unclear. This CDR3 contains 15 residues. The V gene's germline CDR1 is SGHKS and CDR2 YYEKEE (reference sequence). V lost 3 bases, J lost 8 bases, and 21 bases lay in between. CDR3 residues: CASSSPLRSVVQQYF. DNA for the CDR3: TGTGCCAGCAGCTCCCCTTTAAGGTCAGTCGTCCAGCAGTACTTC.

A few counts support this clone. CDR3 sequence reads: CASSATSGGDTQYF. CDR3 bases: TGCGCCAGCAGCGCGACTAGCGGGGGAGATACGCAGTATTTT. The chain employs TRBV5-1 and TRBJ2-3, with 12 bases that match TRBD2. The CDR3 is 14 residues long. CDR1 and CDR2 from the germline V gene are SGHRS and YFSETQ. Losses at the gene ends were 4 bases for V and 5 bases for J; bases not matched to a gene: 2.

This clone has more than one count but fewer than ten. The J gene is TRBJ2-3, the V gene TRBV27; 9 bases map to TRBD2. CDR3 length equals 14 residues. V shed 5 bases, J shed 3 bases, and the junction held 3 bases outside the gene matches. Germline V CDR1 and CDR2: MNHEY, SMNVEV (reference sequence). CDR3 sequence (DNA): TGTGCCAGCAGTCTAGCGGGGATGACAGATACGCAGTATTTT. Protein product: CASSLAGMTDTQYF.

V usage is TRBV7-2 and J usage is TRBJ1-2; D perhaps matches TRBD1 (5 bases). The CDR3 is 16 residues long. The germline V and J ends were trimmed by 5 bases and 4 bases, with 20 bases remaining between them. Germline V lookup: CDR1 SGHTA, CDR2 FQGNSA. This chain's CDR3 is CASSPTGPNVPYGYTF. The CDR3 region has the DNA TGTGCCAGCAGCCCTACGGGACCCAACGTACCCTATGGCTACACCTTC.

This clone was seen more than once but under ten times. The rearrangement links TRBV28 to TRBJ1-6; D gene unclear. The CDR3 covers 15 residues. V was clipped by 7 bases and J by 0 bases, with 10 bases between them. Germline V lookup: CDR1 MDHEN, CDR2 SYDVKM. The CDR3 coding sequence is TGTGCCAGCATGGAGGGATTCTCCTATAATTCACCCCTCCACTTT. Translating gives CASMEGFSYNSPLHF. Together with reference TRBV28 and TRBJ1-6, the CDR3 gives the full variable domain: DVKVTQSSRYLVKRTGEKVFLECVQDMDHENMFWYRQDPGLGLRLIYFSYDVKMKEKGDIPEGYSVSREKKERFSLILESASTNQTSMYLCASMEGFSYNSPLHFGNGTRLTVT.

This clone came up a few times. This sequence joins TRBV5-1 and TRBJ1-1; tentative D call: TRBD1 (5 bases). The CDR3 contains 13 residues. Germline assignment: CDR1 SGHRS and CDR2 YFSETQ. Trimming stripped 7 bases from V and 1 base from J, with 11 bases between. The CDR3 sequence: CASRDGSNTEAFF. The CDR3, as DNA: TGCGCCAGCCGGGACGGATCGAACACTGAAGCTTTCTTT.

The V call is TRBV19, the J call TRBJ1-5; D may be TRBD1 (5 bases). The CDR3 has 15 amino acids. Germline loops: CDR1 LNHDA, CDR2 SQIVND (reference sequence). Trimming removed 6 bases from V and 7 bases from J, with 19 bases in between. The CDR3 bases are TGTGCCAGTAGCCACCCCGGGACGTACGAACAGCCCCAGCATTTT. Amino acid sequence: CASSHPGTYEQPQHF.

The chain recombines TRBV7-9 with TRBJ1-1; the D is unclear. Germline CDR1 and CDR2: SEHNR and FQNEAQ (reference sequence). Trimming took off 5 bases at V and 4 bases at J, with 8 bases between the two ends. The CDR3 consists of 12 residues. Written as DNA, the CDR3 is TGTGCCAGCAGCAGTAGCGGCACTGAAGCTTTCTTT. Its protein product is CASSSSGTEAFF.

The V gene is TRBV19, the J gene TRBJ1-1, with D hard to call. This CDR3 region has 13 residues. Trimming took off 3 bases at V and 1 base at J, with 6 bases between the two ends. Per germline, CDR1 LNHDA and CDR2 SQIVND (reference sequence). CDR3 DNA sequence: TGTGCCAGTAGTATGGCCACGAACACTGAAGCTTTCTTT. It is translated as CASSMATNTEAFF.